These 3 T cell receptor beta chains were all obtained from the same sample, sequenced in a study of blood T cells in healthy people across ages. The use of a sample-barcoded 5' primer and a J-beta primer mix characterized a second PCR of about 7 to 12 cycles. Each CDR3 protein is one row after TCRdb ran MiXCR on the 5' RACE reads. There are about 1.6 million distinct CDR3 sequences in the sample; 34% occur only once, and 11% lies in the top ten. The material sequenced was blood. The receptors here all came from a woman in her twenties or thirties in good health.

This chain links TRBV20-1 with TRBJ2-6; TRBD1 or TRBD2 may be the D gene (6 bases each). Trimming left V 0 bases short and J 2 bases short, with 14 bases between. This CDR3 has 17 residues. Germline lookup yields CDR1 DFQATT and CDR2 SNEGSKA (reference sequence). CDR3 region: CSARDSVGGAGANVLTF. CDR3 coding DNA: TGCAGTGCTAGAGATAGCGTCGGGGGCGCTGGGGCCAACGTCCTGACTTTC.

This clonotype has a handful of counts. The rearrangement links TRBV12-3 or TRBV12-4 to TRBJ2-1; 9 bases agree with TRBD2. The CDR3 loop spans 17 amino acids. V gave up 1 base and J gave up 2 bases; unmatched junction bases: 6. CDR3: CASSLVFAGGPYNEQFF. The CDR3 DNA reads as TGTGCCAGCAGTTTAGTATTTGCGGGAGGGCCCTACAATGAGCAGTTCTTC.

This clonotype was counted ten times or more. The rearrangement uses TRBV5-5 and TRBJ2-5; D assignment may be TRBD1 or TRBD2 (5 bases each). Germline loops: CDR1 SGHKS, CDR2 YYEKEE (reference sequence). This CDR3 has 15 residues. V lost 2 bases and J 4 bases, leaving 15 bases between the germline ends. CDR3 DNA: TGTGCCAGCAGCTTTCGGGGACGAAACGGAGAGACCCAGTACTTC. It translates to CASSFRGRNGETQYF.